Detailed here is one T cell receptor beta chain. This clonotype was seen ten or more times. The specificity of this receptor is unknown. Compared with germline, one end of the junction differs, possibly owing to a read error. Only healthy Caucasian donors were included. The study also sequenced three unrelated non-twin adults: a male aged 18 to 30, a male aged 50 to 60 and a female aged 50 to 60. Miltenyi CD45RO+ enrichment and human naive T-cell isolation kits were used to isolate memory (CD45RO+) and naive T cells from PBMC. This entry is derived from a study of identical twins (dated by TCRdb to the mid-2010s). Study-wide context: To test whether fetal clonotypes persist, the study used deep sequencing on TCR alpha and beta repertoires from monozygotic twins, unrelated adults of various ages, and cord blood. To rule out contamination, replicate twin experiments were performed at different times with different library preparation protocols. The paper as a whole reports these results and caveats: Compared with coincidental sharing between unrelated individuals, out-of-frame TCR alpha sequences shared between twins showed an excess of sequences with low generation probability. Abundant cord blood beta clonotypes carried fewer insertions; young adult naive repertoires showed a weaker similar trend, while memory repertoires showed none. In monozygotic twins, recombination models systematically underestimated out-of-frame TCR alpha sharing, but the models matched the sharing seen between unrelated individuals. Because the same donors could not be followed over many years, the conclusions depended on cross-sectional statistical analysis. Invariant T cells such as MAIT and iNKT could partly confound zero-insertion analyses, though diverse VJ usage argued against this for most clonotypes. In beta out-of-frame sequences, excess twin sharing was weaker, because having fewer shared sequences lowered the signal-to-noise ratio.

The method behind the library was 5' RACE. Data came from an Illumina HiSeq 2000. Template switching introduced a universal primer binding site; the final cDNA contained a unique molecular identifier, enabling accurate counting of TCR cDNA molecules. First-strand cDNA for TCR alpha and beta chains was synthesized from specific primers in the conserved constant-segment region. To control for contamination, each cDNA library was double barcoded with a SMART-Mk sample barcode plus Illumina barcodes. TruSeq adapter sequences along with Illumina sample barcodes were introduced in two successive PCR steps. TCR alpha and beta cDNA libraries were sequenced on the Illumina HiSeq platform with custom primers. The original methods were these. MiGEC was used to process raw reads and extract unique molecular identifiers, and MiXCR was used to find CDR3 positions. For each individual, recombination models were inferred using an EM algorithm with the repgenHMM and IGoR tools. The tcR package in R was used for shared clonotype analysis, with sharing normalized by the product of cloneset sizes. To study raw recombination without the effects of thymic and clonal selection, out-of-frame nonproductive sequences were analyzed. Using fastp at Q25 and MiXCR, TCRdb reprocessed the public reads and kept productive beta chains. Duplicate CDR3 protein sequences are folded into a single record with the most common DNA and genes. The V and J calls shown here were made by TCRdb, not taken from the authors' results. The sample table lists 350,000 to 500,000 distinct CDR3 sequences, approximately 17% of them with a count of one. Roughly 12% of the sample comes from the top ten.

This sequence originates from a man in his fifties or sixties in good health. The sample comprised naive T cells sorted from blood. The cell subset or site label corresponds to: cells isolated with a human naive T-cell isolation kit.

The CDR3 region reads CASSQGTGTYEQYF. Here is the DNA: TGCGCCAGCAGCCAAGGGACAGGGACCTACGAGCAGTACTTC. The rearrangement combines TRBV4-2 with TRBJ2-7, with 9 central nucleotides matching TRBD1. CDR3 length: 14 amino acids, cysteine to phenylalanine. Kept here is only the CDR3 DNA, which spans 42 bases and is read in frame from base 1. Based on the germline V gene, the CDR1 and CDR2 sequences are LGHNA and YNFKEQ.